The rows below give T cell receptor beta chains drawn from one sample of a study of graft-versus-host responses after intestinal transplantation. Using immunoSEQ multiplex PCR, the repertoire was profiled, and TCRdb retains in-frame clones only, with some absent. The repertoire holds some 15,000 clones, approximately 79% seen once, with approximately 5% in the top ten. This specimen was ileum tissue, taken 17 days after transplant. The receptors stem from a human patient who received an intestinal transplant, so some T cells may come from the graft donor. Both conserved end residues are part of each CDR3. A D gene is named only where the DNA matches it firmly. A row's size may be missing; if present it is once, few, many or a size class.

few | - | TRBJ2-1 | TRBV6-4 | TGTGCCAGCAGTGACAGAGCCCAAAACGAGCAGTTCTTC | CASSDRAQNEQFF
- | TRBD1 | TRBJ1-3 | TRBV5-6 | TGTGCCAGCAGCTTTGGGACAGCGGACACCATATATTTT | CASSFGTADTIYF
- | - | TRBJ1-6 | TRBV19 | TGTGCCAGTAGTGCAGGCTTAGAAGGTTCACCCCTCCACTTT | CASSAGLEGSPLHF
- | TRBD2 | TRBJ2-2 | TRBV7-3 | TGTGCCAGCAGCTTAACTAGCGGGAGGGTGAACACCGGGGAGCTGTTTTTT | CASSLTSGRVNTGELFF
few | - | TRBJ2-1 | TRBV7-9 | TGTGCCAGCAGCTTAGATCGTGAGCAGTTCTTC | CASSLDREQFF
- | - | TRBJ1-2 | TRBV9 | TGTGCCAGCAGCGTAGGGGGCTATGGCTACACCTTC | CASSVGGYGYTF
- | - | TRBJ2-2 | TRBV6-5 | TGTGCCAGCACCTCGAACACCGGGGAGCTGTTTTTT | CASTSNTGELFF
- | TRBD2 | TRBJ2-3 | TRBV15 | TGTGCCACCAGCAGGGATACTAGCGGATACACAGATACGCAGTATTTT | CATSRDTSGYTDTQYF
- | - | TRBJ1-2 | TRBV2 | TGTGCCAGCAGTGAAGGCTACAGGGAAATCTATGGCTACACCTTC | CASSEGYREIYGYTF
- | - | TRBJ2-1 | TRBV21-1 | TGTGCCAGCAGCAAAAATTCGGCTAGCGGCGTACTCTTC | CASSKNSASGVLF
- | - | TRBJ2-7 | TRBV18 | TGTGCCAACTCACCACCGGGCAGGGAGGTTCAGGAGCAGTACTTC | CANSPPGREVQEQYF
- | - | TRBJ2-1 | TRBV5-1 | TGCGCCAGCAGCTTGGATGGGCAGGGCGCAGACAAAGAATACAATGAGCAGTTCTTC | CASSLDGQGADKEYNEQFF
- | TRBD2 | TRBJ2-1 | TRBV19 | TGTGCCAGTAGACCGGGACTAGCGGGAAGCTCCTACAATGAGCAGTTCTTC | CASRPGLAGSSYNEQFF
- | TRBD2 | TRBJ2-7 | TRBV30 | TGTGCCTGGAGTGTACCATTAAGAACTAGCGGGAGTTACGAGCAGTACTTC | CAWSVPLRTSGSYEQYF
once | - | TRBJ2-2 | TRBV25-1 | TGTGCCACCACAGGTATCACCGGGGAGCTGTTTTTT | CATTGITGELFF
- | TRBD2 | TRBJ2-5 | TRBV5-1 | TGCGCCAGCCAAATAGCGGGCCATCGGGAGACCCAGTACTTC | CASQIAGHRETQYF
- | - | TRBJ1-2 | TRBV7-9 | TGTGCCAGCAGCACCCGGCGCACCGGGTCGAGGTATGGCTACACCTTC | CASSTRRTGSRYGYTF
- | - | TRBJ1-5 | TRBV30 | TGTGCCTGGAGTAGTCGGCTCAATCAGCCCCAGCATTTT | CAWSSRLNQPQHF
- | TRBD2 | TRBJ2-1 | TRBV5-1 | TGCGCCAGCAGTGTAGCGGGAGGGCCTAACAATGAGCAGTTCTTC | CASSVAGGPNNEQFF
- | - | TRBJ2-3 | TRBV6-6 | TGTGCCAGCAGAGTCCTCCCCGGGGCCGGGACAGATACGCAGTATTTT | CASRVLPGAGTDTQYF
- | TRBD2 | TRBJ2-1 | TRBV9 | TGTGCCAGCAGCGTACTGGTAGCGGGAGGCGCTGAGCAGTTCTTC | CASSVLVAGGAEQFF
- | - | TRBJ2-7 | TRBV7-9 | TGTGCCAGCACGCAGGGCTCCTACGAGCAGTACTTC | CASTQGSYEQYF
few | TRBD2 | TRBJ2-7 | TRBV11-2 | TGTGCCAGCAGCTTAGACCCTAGCGGGAGATCCTACGAGCAGTACTTC | CASSLDPSGRSYEQYF
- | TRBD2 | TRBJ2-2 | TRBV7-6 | TGTGCCAGCAGCTTAGGGCTTGCGGGGGATGGCCTCGCCGGGGAGCTGTTTTTT | CASSLGLAGDGLAGELFF